This TCR beta chain was captured in a study of spatial heterogeneity in lung cancer. The J segment lost 3 bases and the V segment lost 5 bases, leaving 3 bases of the junction unmatched. The germline V gene encodes CDR1 SGHTA and CDR2 FQGNSA. The CDR3 sequence is 13 residues long. Described time point: sample taken at primary tumor resection. Tumor, nontumor lung or frozen PBMC supplied whole RNA, sequenced without sorting. Each TCR cDNA molecule carried a unique molecular identifier. TCRdb processed the 5' RACE reads anew with MiXCR; each CDR3 protein has one entry. The sample records over 1,500 distinct CDR3 sequences, roughly a quarter being singletons.

This chain joins TRBV7-2 and TRBJ2-5; 7 nucleotides agree with TRBD2. The sequence derives from a male donor with early-stage non-small cell lung cancer. The material was normal lung tissue next to the tumor, obtained at surgery. The CDR3 DNA is TGTGCCAGCAGCAGAAGCGGGGAAGAGACCCAGTACTTC. Protein sequence: CASSRSGEETQYF.